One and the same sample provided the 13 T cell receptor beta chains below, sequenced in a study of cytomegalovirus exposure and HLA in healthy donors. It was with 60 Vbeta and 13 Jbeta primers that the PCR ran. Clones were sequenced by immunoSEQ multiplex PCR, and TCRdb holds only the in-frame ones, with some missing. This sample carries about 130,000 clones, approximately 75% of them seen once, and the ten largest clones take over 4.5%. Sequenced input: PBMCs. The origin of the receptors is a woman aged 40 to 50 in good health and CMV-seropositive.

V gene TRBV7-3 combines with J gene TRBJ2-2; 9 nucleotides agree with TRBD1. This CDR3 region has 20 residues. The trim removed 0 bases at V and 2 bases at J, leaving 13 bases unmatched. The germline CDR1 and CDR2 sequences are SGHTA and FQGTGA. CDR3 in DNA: TGTGCCAGCAGCTTAACGTTGAGGGACAGGGAATTCCGTAACACCGGGGAGCTGTTTTTT. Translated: CASSLTLRDREFRNTGELFF.

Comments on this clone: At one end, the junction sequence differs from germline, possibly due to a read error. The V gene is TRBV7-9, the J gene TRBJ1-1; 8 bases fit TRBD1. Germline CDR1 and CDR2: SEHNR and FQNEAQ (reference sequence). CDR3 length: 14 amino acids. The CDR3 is CASSSPGTGGLTAF. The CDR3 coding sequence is TGTGCCAGCAGCTCCCCCGGGACAGGTGGATTGACGGCCTTT. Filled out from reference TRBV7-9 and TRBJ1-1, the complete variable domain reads DTGVSQNPRHKITKRGQNVTFRCDPISEHNRLYWYRQTLGQGPEFLTYFQNEAQLEKSRLLSDRFSAERPKGSFSTLEIQRTEQGDSAMYLCASSSPGTGGLTAFGQGTRLTVV.

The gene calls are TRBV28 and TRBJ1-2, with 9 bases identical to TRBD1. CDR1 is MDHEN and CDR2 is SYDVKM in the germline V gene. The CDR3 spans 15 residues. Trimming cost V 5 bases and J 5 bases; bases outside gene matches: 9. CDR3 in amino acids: CASSPGQGSWYGYTF. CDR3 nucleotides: TGTGCCAGCAGTCCGGGACAGGGCTCTTGGTATGGCTACACCTTC.

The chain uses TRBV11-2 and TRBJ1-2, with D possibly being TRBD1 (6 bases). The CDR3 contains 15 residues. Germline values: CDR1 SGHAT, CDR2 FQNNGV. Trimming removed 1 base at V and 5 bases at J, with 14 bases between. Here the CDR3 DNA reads TGTGCCAGCAGCTTAGGGGGGGGGCCAGCGTATGGCTACACCTTC. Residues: CASSLGGGPAYGYTF. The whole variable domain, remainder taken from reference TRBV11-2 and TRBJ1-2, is EAGVAQSPRYKIIEKRQSVAFWCNPISGHATLYWYQQILGQGPKLLIQFQNNGVVDDSQLPKDRFSAERLKGVDSTLKIQPAKLEDSAVYLCASSLGGGPAYGYTFGSGTRLTVV.

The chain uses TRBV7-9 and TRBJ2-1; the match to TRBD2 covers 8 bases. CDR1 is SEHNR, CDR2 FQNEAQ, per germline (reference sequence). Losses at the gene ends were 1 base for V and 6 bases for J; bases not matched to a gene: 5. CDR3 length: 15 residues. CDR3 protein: CASSLGGLAGNEQFF. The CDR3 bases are TGTGCCAGCAGCTTAGGGGGCCTAGCGGGCAATGAGCAGTTCTTC.

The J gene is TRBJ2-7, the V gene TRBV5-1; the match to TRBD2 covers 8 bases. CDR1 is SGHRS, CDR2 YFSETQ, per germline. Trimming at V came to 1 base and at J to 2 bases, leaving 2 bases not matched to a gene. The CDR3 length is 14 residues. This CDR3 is CASSLSGSTYEQYF. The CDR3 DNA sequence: TGCGCCAGCAGCTTGAGCGGGAGCACCTACGAGCAGTACTTC.

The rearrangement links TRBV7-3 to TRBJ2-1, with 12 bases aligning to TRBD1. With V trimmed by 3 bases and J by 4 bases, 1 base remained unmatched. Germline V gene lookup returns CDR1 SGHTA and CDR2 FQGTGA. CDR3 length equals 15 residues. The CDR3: CASSLGQGAYNEQFF. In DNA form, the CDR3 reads TGTGCCAGCAGCTTGGGACAGGGGGCTTACAATGAGCAGTTCTTC.

CDR3 sequence reads: CASSSGTSGGYDEQYF. Written as DNA, the CDR3 is TGTGCCAGCAGCTCCGGGACTAGCGGGGGATACGACGAGCAGTACTTC. This chain links TRBV11-1 with TRBJ2-7; 14 bases match TRBD2. In germline, CDR1 is SGHAT, CDR2 FQDESV (reference sequence). Losses at the gene ends were 4 bases for V and 5 bases for J; bases not matched to a gene: 7. There are 16 residues in the CDR3.

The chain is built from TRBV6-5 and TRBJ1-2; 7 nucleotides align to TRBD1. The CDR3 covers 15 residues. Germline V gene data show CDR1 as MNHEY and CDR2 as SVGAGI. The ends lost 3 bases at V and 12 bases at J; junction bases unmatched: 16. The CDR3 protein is CASSYGGQGGVPHTF. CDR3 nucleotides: TGTGCCAGCAGTTATGGGGGCCAAGGGGGCGTCCCTCACACCTTC.

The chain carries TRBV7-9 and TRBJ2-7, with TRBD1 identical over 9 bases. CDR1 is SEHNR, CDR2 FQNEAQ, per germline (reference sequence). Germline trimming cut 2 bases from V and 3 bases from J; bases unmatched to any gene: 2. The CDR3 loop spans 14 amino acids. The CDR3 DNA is TGTGCCAGCAGCTTAAGGGACAGGGTCTACGAGCAGTACTTC. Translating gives CASSLRDRVYEQYF.

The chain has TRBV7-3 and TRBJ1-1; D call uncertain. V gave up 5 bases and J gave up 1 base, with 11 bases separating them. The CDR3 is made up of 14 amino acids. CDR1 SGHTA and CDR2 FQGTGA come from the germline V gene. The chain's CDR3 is CASSPNPGNTEAFF. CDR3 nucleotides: TGTGCCAGCAGCCCAAATCCAGGGAACACTGAAGCTTTCTTT.

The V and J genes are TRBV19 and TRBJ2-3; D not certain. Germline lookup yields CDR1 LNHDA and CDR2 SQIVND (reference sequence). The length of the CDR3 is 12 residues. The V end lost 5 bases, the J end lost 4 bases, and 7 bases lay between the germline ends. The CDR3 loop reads CASSLRPDTQYF. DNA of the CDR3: TGTGCCAGTAGTCTACGCCCAGATACGCAGTATTTT.

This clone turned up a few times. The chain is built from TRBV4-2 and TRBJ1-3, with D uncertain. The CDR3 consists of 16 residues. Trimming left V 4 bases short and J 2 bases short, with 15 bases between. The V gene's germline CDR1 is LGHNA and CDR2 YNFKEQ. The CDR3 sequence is CASSPNGDQTGNTIYF. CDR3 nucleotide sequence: TGTGCCAGCAGCCCAAACGGAGACCAGACTGGAAACACCATATATTTT.